What follows are 18 T cell receptor beta chains derived from one specimen sequenced in a study of cytotoxic CD8 clonotypes in ibrutinib-treated CLL. This table comes from immunoSEQ multiplex PCR, and its TCRdb copy is limited to in-frame clones, with some not included. The table includes roughly 130,000 clones, around 93% detected once. This specimen consisted of PBMCs, obtained after 12 months of ibrutinib treatment. All receptors come from a human donor with chronic lymphocytic leukemia.

J is TRBJ2-7 and V is TRBV5-6; 10 bases line up with TRBD1. The CDR3 has 15 amino acids. Germline loops: CDR1 SGHDT, CDR2 YYEEEE. V gave up 5 bases and J gave up 3 bases; unmatched junction bases: 8. The CDR3 loop is CASRFSDRGNYEQYF. In DNA, the CDR3 is TGTGCCAGCAGATTTTCGGACAGGGGGAACTACGAGCAGTACTTC.

The chain links TRBV19 to TRBJ1-1; D remains unclear. Germline values: CDR1 LNHDA, CDR2 SQIVND (reference sequence). The V and J ends lost 5 bases and 1 base respectively, with 14 bases between them. The CDR3 consists of 15 residues. This chain's CDR3 is CASSPSRTSNTEAFF. CDR3 DNA sequence: TGTGCCAGTAGTCCCTCCAGGACCTCGAACACTGAAGCTTTCTTT. Drawing the rest from reference TRBV19 and TRBJ1-1, the complete variable domain is DGGITQSPKYLFRKEGQNVTLSCEQNLNHDAMYWYRQDPGQGLRLIYYSQIVNDFQKGDIAEGYSVSREKKESFPLTVTSAQKNPTAFYLCASSPSRTSNTEAFFGQGTRLTVV.

J is TRBJ2-7 and V is TRBV6-5; 9 bases line up with TRBD1. The ends lost 1 base at V and 5 bases at J; junction bases unmatched: 6. CDR1 is MNHEY, CDR2 SVGAGI, per germline. The CDR3 is made up of 15 amino acids. As DNA, the CDR3 is TGTGCCAGCAGTTACTGGGACAGGGCTTTGGACGAGCAGTACTTC. Its protein product is CASSYWDRALDEQYF.

The rearrangement links TRBV15 to TRBJ1-2; D is undetermined. Trimming cost V 0 bases and J 8 bases, with 10 bases left between them. The germline CDR1 and CDR2 sequences are LNHNV and YYDKDF (reference sequence). The CDR3 covers 13 residues. The CDR3 coding sequence is TGTGCCACCAGCAGAGAGGAGGCTGGCGGCTACACCTTC. It encodes CATSREEAGGYTF. Variable domain in full (rest from reference TRBV15 and TRBJ1-2): DAMVIQNPRYQVTQFGKPVTLSCSQTLNHNVMYWYQQKSSQAPKLLFHYYDKDFNNEADTPDNFQSRRPNTSFCFLDIRSPGLGDTAMYLCATSREEAGGYTFGSGTRLTVV.

The chain is built from TRBV25-1 and TRBJ2-7, with D possibly called TRBD1 or TRBD2 (5 bases each). The V gene lost 5 bases and the J gene lost 5 bases, with 13 bases spanning the gap. In germline, CDR1 is MGHDK, CDR2 SYGVNS. The CDR3 consists of 13 residues. This CDR3 reads CASSPSGGHEQYF. The CDR3 nucleotides read TGTGCCAGCAGTCCAAGTGGGGGTCACGAGCAGTACTTC.

V and J are TRBV18 and TRBJ2-7; D gene unclear. The ends were cut back, 6 bases at V and 0 bases at J, with 12 bases in the middle. This CDR3 comprises 14 residues. Germline V CDR1 and CDR2: KGHSH, LQKENI. The CDR3 DNA reads as TGTGCCAGCTCGGTCGTTCCGGACTCCTACGAGCAGTACTTC. Translated, it gives CASSVVPDSYEQYF.

The sample holds a few counts of this clone. The chain recombines TRBV2 with TRBJ2-1; TRBD2 might be the D (5 bases). Germline-derived CDR1 and CDR2 are SNHLY and FYNNEI. This CDR3 has 12 amino acids. With 4 bases removed from V and 10 bases from J, the gap between germline ends came to 11 bases. Here the CDR3 reads CASSGTSGEQFF. The DNA of the CDR3 is TGTGCCAGCAGTGGGACTTCGGGAGAGCAGTTCTTC.

CDR3 amino acids: CASSPWTGSPLYEQYF. The CDR3 region has the DNA TGTGCCAGCAGTCCTTGGACCGGGTCTCCACTCTACGAGCAGTACTTC. This rearrangement joins TRBV28 to TRBJ2-7; D gene uncertain. This CDR3 is 16 amino acids long. Germline V CDR1 and CDR2: MDHEN, SYDVKM. Deletions cut 5 bases from V and 3 bases from J, with 20 bases between.

The V call is TRBV18, the J call TRBJ1-5; the match to TRBD1 covers 9 bases. The ends lost 3 bases at V and 0 bases at J; junction bases unmatched: 6. Germline V gives CDR1 KGHSH, CDR2 LQKENI. This CDR3 contains 17 residues. CDR3 in amino acids: CASSPGQGYYSNQPQHF. The CDR3 nucleotides read TGTGCCAGCTCACCGGGACAGGGATACTATAGCAATCAGCCCCAGCATTTT.

The chain uses TRBV6-5 and TRBJ1-2; D possibly corresponds to TRBD1 (5 bases). This CDR3 spans 15 amino acids. Trimming pared 8 bases from V and 3 bases from J, leaving 19 bases between. Germline CDR1 MNHEY, CDR2 SVGAGI. CDR3 nucleotides: TGTGCCAGCTTTTCTACCGGGGGGGGAGACTATGGCTACACCTTC. This encodes CASFSTGGGDYGYTF.

This clone occurred once. The rearrangement uses TRBV11-3 and TRBJ2-3; no reliable D call. The CDR3 runs 14 residues. Between the trimmed V and J ends, which lost 3 bases and 4 bases, there was a span of 11 bases. The V gene's germline CDR1 is SGHNT and CDR2 YENEEA. The CDR3 DNA follows: TGTGCCAGCAGCTTTAGTCAGGCCCCAGATACGCAGTATTTT. Translating gives CASSFSQAPDTQYF.

The genes are TRBV30 and TRBJ2-2, with 11 bases identical to TRBD1. The CDR3 has 13 amino acids. With V trimmed by 7 bases and J by 7 bases, 5 bases remained unmatched. Germline V gene sequence: CDR1 GTSNPN, CDR2 SVGIG (reference sequence). CDR3 sequence: CAYLDRGHGELFF. CDR3 nucleotides: TGTGCCTACCTGGACAGGGGGCACGGGGAGCTGTTTTTT.

The V call is TRBV28, the J call TRBJ2-5, with 7 positions matching TRBD1. Germline lookup yields CDR1 MDHEN and CDR2 SYDVKM. This CDR3 contains 16 residues. After removal of 6 bases from V and 4 bases from J, the junction contained 14 bases not matched to a gene. CDR3 sequence: CASSAPMRGLTETQYF. The CDR3 DNA follows: TGTGCCAGCAGCGCCCCTATGAGGGGGCTTACAGAGACCCAGTACTTC.

V usage is TRBV11-2 and J usage is TRBJ2-6; D may be TRBD2 (5 bases). CDR1 and CDR2 from the germline V gene are SGHAT and FQNNGV. Trimming stripped 5 bases from V and 3 bases from J, with 8 bases between. This CDR3 spans 14 amino acids. This chain's CDR3 is CASSPGGGANVLTF. In nucleotides, the CDR3 is TGTGCCAGCAGCCCAGGAGGTGGGGCCAACGTCCTGACTTTC.

The V gene is TRBV7-6, the J gene TRBJ1-3; D not certain. The germline gives CDR1 SGHVS, CDR2 FNYEAQ. The ends were cut back, 3 bases at V and 4 bases at J, with 4 bases in the middle. This CDR3 spans 12 amino acids. CDR3 sequence reads: CASSFSGNTIYF. DNA for the CDR3: TGTGCCAGCAGCTTTTCCGGAAACACCATATATTTT.

This chain joins TRBV28 and TRBJ1-5, with a tentative D call TRBD1 (6 bases). Trimming took 7 bases from V and 3 from J, leaving 19 bases between them. Germline loops: CDR1 MDHEN, CDR2 SYDVKM. This CDR3 is 16 amino acids long. The CDR3 protein is CASTSVAGVNNQPQHF. The CDR3 nucleotides are TGTGCCAGCACCTCCGTGGCAGGGGTTAACAATCAGCCCCAGCATTTT.

This rearrangement joins TRBV28 to TRBJ1-5; unclear D gene. The CDR3 sequence is 16 residues long. The V gene's germline CDR1 is MDHEN and CDR2 SYDVKM. Trimming pared 8 bases from V and 0 bases from J, leaving 17 bases between. As DNA, the CDR3 is TGTGCCAGCCATTACCGTAGGGCTGTTAGCAATCAGCCCCAGCATTTT. It specifies CASHYRRAVSNQPQHF.

This clone was seen a single time. This chain joins TRBV5-1 and TRBJ1-5; D call uncertain. CDR3 length: 15 amino acids. The ends were cut back, 0 bases at V and 6 bases at J, with 13 bases in the middle. Germline V CDR1 and CDR2: SGHRS, YFSETQ. The CDR3 nucleotides read TGCGCCAGCAGCTTGGATGGAAGGGAGGGTCAGCCCCAGCATTTT. It codes for CASSLDGREGQPQHF.